The 9 T cell receptor beta chains in this list originate from one sample, sequenced in a study of PD-L1 blockade in urothelial cancer (dated by TCRdb to the late 2010s). The library came from the immunoSEQ multiplex PCR assay. TCRdb limited this immuneACCESS table to in-frame rearrangements with V and J called. A share of clones is missing; checked studies link under half to unresolved V genes, and the rest is unexplained. For this sample the table gives fewer than 130,000 clones, of which approximately 86% were detected only once. Clones ranked in the top ten supply 2% to 3% of the sample. The sample in question was PBMCs, obtained around atezolizumab (anti-PD-L1) treatment. The receptors come from a man over 45 with urothelial cancer.

This sequence joins TRBV27 and TRBJ1-5; 7 bases are a match to TRBD1. The CDR3 is 14 amino acids. CDR1 is MNHEY, CDR2 SMNVEV, per germline (reference sequence). The V segment lost 3 bases and the J segment 7 bases; nucleotides outside the gene matches: 6. In DNA, the CDR3 is TGTGCCAGCAGTTTGACAGGGCTATTACAGCCCCAGCATTTT. It encodes CASSLTGLLQPQHF.

The V call is TRBV2, the J call TRBJ2-3; possible D gene TRBD1, 5 bases. This CDR3 contains 15 residues. Trimming took off 4 bases at V and 0 bases at J, with 11 bases between the two ends. CDR1 and CDR2 from the germline V gene are SNHLY and FYNNEI. CDR3 protein: CASSAQGVSTDTQYF. The CDR3 nucleotides are TGTGCCAGCAGTGCCCAGGGCGTTAGCACAGATACGCAGTATTTT.

This clone was seen a handful of times. The rearrangement joins TRBV4-1 to TRBJ2-2; 11 bases map to TRBD2. Germline V CDR1 and CDR2: MGHRA, YSYEKL. This CDR3 contains 17 residues. V dropped 3 bases and J dropped 4; count of bases not matched to a gene: 7. The CDR3: CASSHHLAGGTTGELFF. CDR3 coding DNA: TGCGCCAGCAGCCACCATTTAGCGGGAGGGACCACCGGGGAGCTGTTTTTT.

The chain employs TRBV6-4 and TRBJ2-1; possibly TRBD1 for D (5 bases). The V gene's germline CDR1 is MRHNA and CDR2 SNTAGT. The V gene lost 3 bases and the J gene lost 0 bases, with 9 bases spanning the gap. CDR3 length: 15 residues. CDR3 region: CASSERGGSYNEQFF. CDR3 in DNA: TGTGCCAGCAGTGAAAGGGGTGGCTCCTACAATGAGCAGTTCTTC.

The chain carries TRBV11-3 and TRBJ2-1, with a weak D call TRBD2 (6 bases). This CDR3 comprises 14 residues. Germline V gene lookup returns CDR1 SGHNT and CDR2 YENEEA. V dropped 3 bases and J dropped 9 bases, with 15 bases sitting between them. CDR3 protein: CASSFSDYQTEQFF. The CDR3 coding sequence is TGTGCCAGCAGCTTCTCGGACTACCAGACTGAGCAGTTCTTC.

The chain combines TRBV5-1 with TRBJ2-7; 14 bases align to TRBD2. CDR1 is SGHRS, CDR2 YFSETQ, per germline. This CDR3 has 14 residues. The V gene end was trimmed by 4 bases and the J gene end by 6 bases; junction bases not matched to a gene: 3. The CDR3 DNA follows: TGCGCCAGCAGCCTGACTAGCGGGGGGGGCGAGCAGTACTTC. It yields the protein CASSLTSGGGEQYF.

The V call is TRBV4-2, the J call TRBJ2-7; 7 bases are shared with TRBD2. Losses at the gene ends were 1 base for V and 4 bases for J; bases not matched to a gene: 13. Germline CDR1 LGHNA, CDR2 YNFKEQ. This CDR3 has 17 amino acids. The CDR3: CASSQGPQASGKYEQYF. Here the CDR3 DNA reads TGTGCCAGCAGCCAAGGGCCTCAGGCTAGCGGAAAATACGAGCAGTACTTC.

The gene calls are TRBV18 and TRBJ2-6; unclear D gene. There are 15 residues in the CDR3. V shed 2 bases and J shed 0 bases, with 5 bases lying between them. CDR1 is KGHSH, CDR2 LQKENI, per germline. The CDR3 DNA reads as TGTGCCAGCTCACCAGCGATCTCTGGGGCCAACGTCCTGACTTTC. Amino acid sequence: CASSPAISGANVLTF.

This clone was seen a few times. V is TRBV5-1 and J is TRBJ2-1; possible D gene TRBD2, 5 bases. The germline gives CDR1 SGHRS, CDR2 YFSETQ. The CDR3 is 16 amino acids. V dropped 4 bases and J dropped 0 bases, with 14 bases sitting between them. The CDR3 spells CASSPRTGSSYNEQFF. The CDR3 DNA follows: TGCGCCAGCAGCCCCCGGACTGGGAGCTCCTACAATGAGCAGTTCTTC. Complete variable domain (other parts from reference TRBV5-1 and TRBJ2-1): KAGVTQTPRYLIKTRGQQVTLSCSPISGHRSVSWYQQTPGQGLQFLFEYFSETQRNKGNFPGRFSGRQFSNSRSEMNVSTLELGDSALYLCASSPRTGSSYNEQFFGPGTRLTVL.